Listed below are T cell receptor beta chains from one sample, sequenced in a study of T cell repertoires in cytomegalovirus infection. No antigen is known for these receptors. TCRdb recomputed calls from the reads with MiXCR, one row per CDR3 protein. Seen here are nearly 700,000 distinct CDR3 sequences, roughly a third observed once, and the top ten hold 18%. The sample here was cultured PBMCs, taken from culture after CMV antigen stimulation. The source is a human donor in good health (CMV status not recorded). Some clones in this sample may be carry-over from other donors' samples. Both conserved end residues are part of each CDR3.

v_gene	CDR3aa
TRBV7-2	CASSPRLAGVPDTQYF
TRBV6-1	CASSTRGDEAFF
TRBV4-1	CASSAILAGVGGTQYF
TRBV7-9	CASSPVGGRKNTEAFF
TRBV12-3/TRBV12-4	CASSFSRTQPQHF
TRBV6-2/TRBV6-3	CASSPRGGSYLYNEQFF
TRBV7-6	CASSLEVWHEQFF
TRBV4-3	CASSQDYGPRETQYF
TRBV28	CASSLWVGGNEQFF
TRBV7-2	CASSLLIGPYGYTF
TRBV7-2	CASSQAGGRDQPQHF
TRBV6-1	CASSFLGQGGRGRSYNEQFF
TRBV7-6	CASSRHVGENSPLHF
TRBV20-1	CSAVSYEQYF
TRBV3-1	CASSHRTPGGADTQYF
TRBV10-2	CASSERPGQGVERAFF
TRBV19	CASSTGQFQETQYF
TRBV27	CASSPSWGKETQYF
TRBV7-4	CASSSPAGGNTIYF
TRBV7-2	CASSIWGGGTKETQYF
TRBV6-2/TRBV6-3	CASSLDSALSYNEQFF
TRBV7-8	CASSTARVTNEKLFF
TRBV7-9	CASSSTTGIHEQFF
TRBV12-3/TRBV12-4	CASSLRDSGTQYF
TRBV4-1	CASSQGIGGLQQETQYF
TRBV7-6	CASSPSGGFPYNEQFF
TRBV11-2	CASSLTGIGEGTEAFF
TRBV11-2	CASSTSSWTEAFF
TRBV7-8	CASSLAWAGKDRGNTIYF
TRBV2	CVSSGNSAGGPDEQYF
TRBV27	CASSSWGGDTDTQYF
TRBV7-8	CASSSYRVLPYEQYF
TRBV10-1	CASTPSLEAFF
TRBV5-1	CASSIQGTRTDTQYF
TRBV7-2	CASSPTVGPYNEQFF
TRBV20-1	CSASRAPPGHASYNEQFF
TRBV7-2	CASSLAYQRGGQDTQYF
TRBV30	CAWSVSGVGSPLHF
TRBV7-2	CASNLGLANSGANVLTF
TRBV28	CASSENRETQYF
TRBV6-2/TRBV6-3	CASSAKIHRPSYEQYF
TRBV2	CASGGQGKETQYF
TRBV19	CASSSAGPSLVRNTEAFF
TRBV27	CASTPSPGRNEQFF
TRBV5-4	CASSPTGTSRADTQYF
TRBV20-1	CSASGLAGTETQYF
TRBV6-5	CASGVSSYNSPLHF
TRBV14	CASSQVSEAFF
TRBV12-3/TRBV12-4	CASSSPGEKSQPQHF
TRBV6-1	CASILTSGRSDEQFF
TRBV6-8	CASTKYGYTF